The present TCR beta chain was sequenced within a study of blood T cell repertoires in COVID-19. At the level of the study: COVID-19 samples collected from the United States, Italy and Spain covered acute and convalescent phases. T cells, B-cell-depleted T cells, or PBMCs supplied cDNA or gDNA.

Recruits, aged about 18 to 95 years, lived in 24 US areas. Deletions cut 0 bases from V and 0 bases from J, with 6 bases between. CDR1 is SGHDN and CDR2 is FVKESK in the germline V gene. This CDR3 contains 14 residues. Authors' processing steps: Reference gene primer amplification gave nucleated cell count estimates. Profiled with immunoSEQ multiplex PCR; TCRdb holds only in-frame clones, not every one. D and trimming come from the DNA, and the V and J calls and clone size come from that table. Seen here are approximately 320,000 clones, about 87% observed once, and the top ten hold 8.5% to 10%. The receptor was derived from a woman aged 18-30 years who had recovered from COVID-19. The sample consisted of PBMCs or T cells enriched from blood (not recorded which). The chain uses TRBV14 and TRBJ2-7; no reliable D call. In DNA, the CDR3 is TGTGCCAGCAGCCAAGACTACTCCTCCTACGAGCAGTACTTC. Translation gives CASSQDYSSYEQYF.